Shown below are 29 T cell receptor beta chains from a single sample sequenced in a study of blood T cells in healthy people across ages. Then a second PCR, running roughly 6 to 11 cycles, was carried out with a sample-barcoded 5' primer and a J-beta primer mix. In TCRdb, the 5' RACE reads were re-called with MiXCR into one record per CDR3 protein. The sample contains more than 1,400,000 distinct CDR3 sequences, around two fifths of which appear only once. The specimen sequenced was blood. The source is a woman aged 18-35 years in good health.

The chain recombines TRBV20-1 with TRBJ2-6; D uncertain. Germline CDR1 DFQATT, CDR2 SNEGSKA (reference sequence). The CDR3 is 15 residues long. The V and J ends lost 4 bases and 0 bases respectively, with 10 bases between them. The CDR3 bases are TGCAGTGCTATACAAACAGCCTCTGGGGCCAACGTCCTGACTTTC. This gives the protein CSAIQTASGANVLTF.

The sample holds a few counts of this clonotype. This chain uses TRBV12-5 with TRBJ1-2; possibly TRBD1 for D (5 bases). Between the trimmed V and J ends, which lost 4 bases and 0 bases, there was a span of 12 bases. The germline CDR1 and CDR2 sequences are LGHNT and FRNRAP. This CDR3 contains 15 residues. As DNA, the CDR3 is TGTGCTAGTGGTTCTCTGGGGACCTCTAACTATGGCTACACCTTC. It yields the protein CASGSLGTSNYGYTF.

CDR3 coding DNA: TGCGCCAGCAGCTTGGGACAGGACCACTATGGCTACACCTTC. Translation gives CASSLGQDHYGYTF. The V and J genes are TRBV5-1 and TRBJ1-2; the D gene is possibly TRBD1 (6 bases). The CDR3 runs 14 residues. CDR1 is SGHRS and CDR2 is YFSETQ in the germline V gene. Trimming cost V 0 bases and J 3 bases, with 9 bases left between them. Using reference TRBV5-1 and TRBJ1-2 for the parts outside the CDR3, the full variable domain is KAGVTQTPRYLIKTRGQQVTLSCSPISGHRSVSWYQQTPGQGLQFLFEYFSETQRNKGNFPGRFSGRQFSNSRSEMNVSTLELGDSALYLCASSLGQDHYGYTFGSGTRLTVV.

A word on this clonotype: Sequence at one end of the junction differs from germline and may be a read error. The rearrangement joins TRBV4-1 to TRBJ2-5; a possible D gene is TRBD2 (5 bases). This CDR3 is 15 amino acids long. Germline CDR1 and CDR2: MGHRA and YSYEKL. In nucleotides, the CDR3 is TGCGCCGGCAGCCCTTACTTAGACCCGCGCTGGGAGCAGTACTTC. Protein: CAGSPYLDPRWEQYF.

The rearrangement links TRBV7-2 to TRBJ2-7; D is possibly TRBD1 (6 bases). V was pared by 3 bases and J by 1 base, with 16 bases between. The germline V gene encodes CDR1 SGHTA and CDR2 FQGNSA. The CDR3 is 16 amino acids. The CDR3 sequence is CASSFSHGQLSYEQYF. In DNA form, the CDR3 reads TGTGCCAGCAGCTTCTCGCACGGACAGCTTTCCTACGAGCAGTACTTC.

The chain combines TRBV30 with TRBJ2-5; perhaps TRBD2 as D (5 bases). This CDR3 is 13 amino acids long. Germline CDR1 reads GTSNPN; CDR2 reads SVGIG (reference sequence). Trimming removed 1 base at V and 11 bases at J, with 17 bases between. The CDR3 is CAWSAQTEGGQYF. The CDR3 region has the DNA TGTGCCTGGAGTGCCCAGACTGAGGGTGGGCAGTACTTC. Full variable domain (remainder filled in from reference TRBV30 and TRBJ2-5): SQTIHQWPATLVQPVGSPLSLECTVEGTSNPNLYWYRQAAGRGLQLLFYSVGIGQISSEVPQNLSASRPQDRQFILSSKKLLLSDSGFYLCAWSAQTEGGQYFGPGTRLLVL.

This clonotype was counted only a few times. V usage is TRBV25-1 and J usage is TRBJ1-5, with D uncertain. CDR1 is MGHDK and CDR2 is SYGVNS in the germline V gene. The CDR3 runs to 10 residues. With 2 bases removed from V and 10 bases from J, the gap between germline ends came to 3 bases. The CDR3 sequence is CASSERPQHF. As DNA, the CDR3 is TGTGCCAGCAGTGAACGCCCCCAGCATTTT. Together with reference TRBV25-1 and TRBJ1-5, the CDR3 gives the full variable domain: EADIYQTPRYLVIGTGKKITLECSQTMGHDKMYWYQQDPGMELHLIHYSYGVNSTEKGDLSSESTVSRIRTEHFPLTLESARPSHTSQYLCASSERPQHFGDGTRLSIL.

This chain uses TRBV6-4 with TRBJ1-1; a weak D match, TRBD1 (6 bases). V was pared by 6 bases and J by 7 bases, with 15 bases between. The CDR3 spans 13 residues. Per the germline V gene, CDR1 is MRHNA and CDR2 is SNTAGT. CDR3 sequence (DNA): TGTGCCAGCAGAGGGGGGAGCGAGGGTGAAGCTTTCTTT. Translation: CASRGGSEGEAFF.

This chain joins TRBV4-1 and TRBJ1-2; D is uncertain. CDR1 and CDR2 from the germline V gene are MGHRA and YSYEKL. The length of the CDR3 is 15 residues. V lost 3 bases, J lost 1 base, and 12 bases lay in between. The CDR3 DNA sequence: TGCGCCAGCAGCCAGGGCTTGAGTGGTAACTATGGCTACACCTTC. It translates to CASSQGLSGNYGYTF.

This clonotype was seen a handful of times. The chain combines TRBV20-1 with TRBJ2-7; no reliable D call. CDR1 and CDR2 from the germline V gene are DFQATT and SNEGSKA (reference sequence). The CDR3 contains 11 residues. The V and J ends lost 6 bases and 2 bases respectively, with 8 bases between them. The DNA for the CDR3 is TGCAGTGCGTGGGATGCCTACGAGCAGTACTTC. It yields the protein CSAWDAYEQYF.

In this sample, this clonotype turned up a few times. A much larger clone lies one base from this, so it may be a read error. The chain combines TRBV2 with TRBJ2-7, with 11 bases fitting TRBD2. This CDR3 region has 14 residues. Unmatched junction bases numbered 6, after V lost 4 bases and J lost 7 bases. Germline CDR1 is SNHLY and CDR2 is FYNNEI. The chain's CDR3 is CASSGTSGYNEQYF. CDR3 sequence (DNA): TGTGCCAGCAGTGGGACTAGCGGGTACAATGAGCAGTACTTC. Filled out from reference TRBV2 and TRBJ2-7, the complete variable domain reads EPEVTQTPSHQVTQMGQEVILRCVPISNHLYFYWYRQILGQKVEFLVSFYNNEISEKSEIFDDQFSVERPDGSNFTLKIRSTKLEDSAMYFCASSGTSGYNEQYFGPGTRLTVT.

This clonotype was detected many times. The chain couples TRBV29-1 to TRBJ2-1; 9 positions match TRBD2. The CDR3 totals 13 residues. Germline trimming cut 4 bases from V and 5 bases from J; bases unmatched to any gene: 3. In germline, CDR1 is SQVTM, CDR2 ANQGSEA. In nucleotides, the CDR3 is TGCAGCGTTGTAGCGGGAGTGAACAATGAGCAGTTCTTC. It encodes CSVVAGVNNEQFF.

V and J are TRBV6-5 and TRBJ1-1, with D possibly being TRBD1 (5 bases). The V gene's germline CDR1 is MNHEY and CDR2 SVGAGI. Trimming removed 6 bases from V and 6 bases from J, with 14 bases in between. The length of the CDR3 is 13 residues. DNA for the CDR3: TGTGCCAGCAGGGAGGGGATCAACGCTGAAGCTTTCTTT. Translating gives CASREGINAEAFF.

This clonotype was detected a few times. CDR3 sequence: CASSQDNTGQETQYF. Written as DNA, the CDR3 is TGTGCCAGCAGCCAAGATAACACAGGGCAAGAGACCCAGTACTTC. The rearrangement uses TRBV3-1 and TRBJ2-5; TRBD1 is a possible D gene (6 bases). The CDR3 runs to 15 residues. In germline, CDR1 is LGHDT, CDR2 YNNKEL (reference sequence). Between the trimmed V and J ends, which lost 0 bases and 2 bases, there was a span of 10 bases.

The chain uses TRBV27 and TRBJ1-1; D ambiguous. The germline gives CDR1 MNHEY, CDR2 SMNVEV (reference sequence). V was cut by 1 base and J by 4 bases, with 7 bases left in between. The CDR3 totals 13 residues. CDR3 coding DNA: TGTGCCAGCAGTTTATTTTTTGCCACTGAAGCTTTCTTT. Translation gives CASSLFFATEAFF.

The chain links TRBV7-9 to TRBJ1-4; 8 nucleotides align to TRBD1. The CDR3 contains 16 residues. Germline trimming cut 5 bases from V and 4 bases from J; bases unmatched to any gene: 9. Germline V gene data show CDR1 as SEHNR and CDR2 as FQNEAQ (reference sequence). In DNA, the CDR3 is TGTGCCAGCAGCACGCCCAGGGGGCTGGGTAATGAAAAACTGTTTTTT. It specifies CASSTPRGLGNEKLFF.

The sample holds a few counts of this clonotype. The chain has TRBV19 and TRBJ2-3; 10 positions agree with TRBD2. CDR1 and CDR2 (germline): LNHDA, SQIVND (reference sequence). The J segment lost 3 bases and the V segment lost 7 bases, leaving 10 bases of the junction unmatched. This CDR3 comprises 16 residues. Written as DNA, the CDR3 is TGTGCCAGTACCACGGGGCTAGCGGGAGTTACAGATACGCAGTATTTT. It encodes CASTTGLAGVTDTQYF. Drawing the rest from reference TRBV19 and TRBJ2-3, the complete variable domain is DGGITQSPKYLFRKEGQNVTLSCEQNLNHDAMYWYRQDPGQGLRLIYYSQIVNDFQKGDIAEGYSVSREKKESFPLTVTSAQKNPTAFYLCASTTGLAGVTDTQYFGPGTRLTVL.

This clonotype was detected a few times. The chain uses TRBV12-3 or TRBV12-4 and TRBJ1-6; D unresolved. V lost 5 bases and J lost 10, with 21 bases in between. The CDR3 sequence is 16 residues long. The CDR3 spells CASSRRAPTLGSPLHF. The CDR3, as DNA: TGTGCCAGCAGTCGCCGGGCCCCTACACTCGGCTCACCCCTCCACTTT.

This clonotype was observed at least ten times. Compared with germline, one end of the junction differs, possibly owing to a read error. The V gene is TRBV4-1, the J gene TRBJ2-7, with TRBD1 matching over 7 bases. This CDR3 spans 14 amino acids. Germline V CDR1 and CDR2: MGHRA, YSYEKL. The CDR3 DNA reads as TGTGCCAGCAGTCCCGGGACAGTGTCCTACGAGCAGTACTTC. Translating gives CASSPGTVSYEQYF.

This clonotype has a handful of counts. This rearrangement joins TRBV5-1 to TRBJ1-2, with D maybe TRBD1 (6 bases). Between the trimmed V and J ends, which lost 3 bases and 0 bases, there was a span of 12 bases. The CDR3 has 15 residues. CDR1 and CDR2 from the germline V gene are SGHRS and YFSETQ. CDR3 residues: CASSSGDIANYGYTF. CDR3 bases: TGCGCCAGCAGCTCTGGGGACATAGCTAACTATGGCTACACCTTC.

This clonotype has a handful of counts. Here the CDR3 reads CASSPPPLGGYEQYF. The CDR3 DNA reads TGTGCCAGCTCACCACCGCCGTTGGGGGGGTACGAGCAGTACTTC. This chain joins TRBV18 and TRBJ2-5; TRBD2 agrees at 7 bases. The J call may not be correct, given that the DNA end is closer to TRBJ2-7. This CDR3 region has 15 residues. Germline lookup yields CDR1 KGHSH and CDR2 LQKENI.

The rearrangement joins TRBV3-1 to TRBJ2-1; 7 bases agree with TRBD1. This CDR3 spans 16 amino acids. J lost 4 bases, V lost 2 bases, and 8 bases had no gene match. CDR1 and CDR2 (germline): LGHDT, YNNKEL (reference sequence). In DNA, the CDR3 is TGTGCCAGCAGCCAATACCCGGACAGGCTATACAATGAGCAGTTCTTC. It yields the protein CASSQYPDRLYNEQFF.

DNA for the CDR3: TGTGCCAGCTCACTGGCAAAGGAGGAGACCCAGTACTTC. It encodes CASSLAKEETQYF. This chain joins TRBV18 and TRBJ2-5; D unresolved. The V gene's germline CDR1 is KGHSH and CDR2 LQKENI. V was cut by 4 bases and J by 5 bases, with 11 bases left in between. The CDR3 runs 13 residues. Complete variable domain (other parts from reference TRBV18 and TRBJ2-5): NAGVMQNPRHLVRRRGQEARLRCSPMKGHSHVYWYRQLPEEGLKFMVYLQKENIIDESGMPKERFSAEFPKEGPSILRIQQVVRGDSAAYFCASSLAKEETQYFGPGTRLLVL.

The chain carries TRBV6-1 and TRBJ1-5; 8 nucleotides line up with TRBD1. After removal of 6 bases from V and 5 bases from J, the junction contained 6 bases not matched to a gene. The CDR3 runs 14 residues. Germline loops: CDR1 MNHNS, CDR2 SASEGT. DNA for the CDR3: TGTGCCAGCAGGCTACAGGGGGGAGATCAGCCCCAGCATTTT. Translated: CASRLQGGDQPQHF.

The DNA for the CDR3 is TGTGCCAGCAGCTTAGAGCCGACCCCTTGGGGGAGCCAGTACTTC. Translation gives CASSLEPTPWGSQYF. This chain joins TRBV11-2 and TRBJ2-7; possibly TRBD1 or TRBD2 for D (5 bases each). The V end lost 0 bases, the J end lost 10 bases, and 19 bases lay between the germline ends. From germline, CDR1 is SGHAT and CDR2 FQNNGV. The CDR3 length is 15 residues.

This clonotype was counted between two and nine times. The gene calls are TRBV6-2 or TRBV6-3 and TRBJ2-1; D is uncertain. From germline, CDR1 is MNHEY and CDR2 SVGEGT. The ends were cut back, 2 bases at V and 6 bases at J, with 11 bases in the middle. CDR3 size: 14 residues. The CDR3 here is CASSYSLAFNEQFF. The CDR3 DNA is TGTGCCAGCAGTTACAGTCTCGCCTTCAATGAGCAGTTCTTC.

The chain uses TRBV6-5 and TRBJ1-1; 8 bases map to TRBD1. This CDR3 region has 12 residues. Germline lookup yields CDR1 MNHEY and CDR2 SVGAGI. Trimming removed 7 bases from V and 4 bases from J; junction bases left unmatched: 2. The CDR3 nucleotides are TGTGCCAGCAACGGACAGGGCACTGAAGCTTTCTTT. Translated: CASNGQGTEAFF.

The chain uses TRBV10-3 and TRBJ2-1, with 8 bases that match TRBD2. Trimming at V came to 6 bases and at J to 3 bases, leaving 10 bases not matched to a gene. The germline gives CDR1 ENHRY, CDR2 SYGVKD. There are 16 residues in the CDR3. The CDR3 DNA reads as TGTGCCATCAGACCAGCGGGAGAGGGTCTCTACAATGAGCAGTTCTTC. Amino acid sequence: CAIRPAGEGLYNEQFF.

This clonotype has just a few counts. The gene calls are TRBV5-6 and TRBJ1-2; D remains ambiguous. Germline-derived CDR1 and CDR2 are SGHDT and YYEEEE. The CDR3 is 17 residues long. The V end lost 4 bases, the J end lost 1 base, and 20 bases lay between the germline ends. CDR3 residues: CASSPRTLPGVNYGYTF. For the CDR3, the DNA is TGTGCCAGCAGCCCACGAACCCTACCGGGAGTTAACTATGGCTACACCTTC.